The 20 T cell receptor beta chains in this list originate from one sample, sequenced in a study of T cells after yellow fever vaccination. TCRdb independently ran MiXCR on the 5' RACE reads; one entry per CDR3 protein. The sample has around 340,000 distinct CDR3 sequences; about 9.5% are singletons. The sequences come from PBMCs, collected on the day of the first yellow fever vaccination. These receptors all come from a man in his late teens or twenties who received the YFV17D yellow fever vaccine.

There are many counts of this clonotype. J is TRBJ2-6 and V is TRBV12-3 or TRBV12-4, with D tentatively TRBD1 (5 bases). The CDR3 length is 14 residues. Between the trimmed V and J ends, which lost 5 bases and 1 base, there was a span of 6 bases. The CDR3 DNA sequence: TGTGCCAGCAGTCAGGGTTCTGGGGCCAACGTCCTGACTTTC. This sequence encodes CASSQGSGANVLTF.

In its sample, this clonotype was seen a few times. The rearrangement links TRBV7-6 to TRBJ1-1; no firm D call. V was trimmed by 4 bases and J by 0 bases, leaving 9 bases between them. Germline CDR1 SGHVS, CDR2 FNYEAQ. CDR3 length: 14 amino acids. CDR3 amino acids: CASSSTDLNTEAFF. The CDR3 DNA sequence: TGTGCCAGCAGCTCCACGGACCTGAACACTGAAGCTTTCTTT.

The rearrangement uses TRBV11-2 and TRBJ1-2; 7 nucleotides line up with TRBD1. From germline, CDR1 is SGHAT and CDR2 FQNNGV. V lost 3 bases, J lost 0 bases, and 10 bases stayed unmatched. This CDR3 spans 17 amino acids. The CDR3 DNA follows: TGTGCCAGCAGCTTGAGGGTAGGGGGCACAACTAACTATGGCTACACCTTC. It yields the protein CASSLRVGGTTNYGYTF.

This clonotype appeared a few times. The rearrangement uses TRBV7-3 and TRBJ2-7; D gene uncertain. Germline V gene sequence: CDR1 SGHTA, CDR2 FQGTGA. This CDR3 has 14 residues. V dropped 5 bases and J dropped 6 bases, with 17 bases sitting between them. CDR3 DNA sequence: TGTGCCAGCAGCCCGGACCCGTTCCCGGCCGAGCAGTACTTC. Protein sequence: CASSPDPFPAEQYF.

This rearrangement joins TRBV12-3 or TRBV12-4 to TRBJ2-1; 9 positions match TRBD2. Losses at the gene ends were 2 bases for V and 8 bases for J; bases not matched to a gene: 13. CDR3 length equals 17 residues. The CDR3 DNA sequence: TGTGCCAGCAGTTTAAGGGGGGATAGTAGCGGGGGCGATGAGCAGTTCTTC. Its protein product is CASSLRGDSSGGDEQFF.

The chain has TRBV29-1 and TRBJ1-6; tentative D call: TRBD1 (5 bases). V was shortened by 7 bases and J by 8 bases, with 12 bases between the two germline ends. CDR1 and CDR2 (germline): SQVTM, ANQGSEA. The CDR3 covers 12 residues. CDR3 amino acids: CSAGDPYSPLHF. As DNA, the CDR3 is TGCAGCGCCGGGGACCCCTATTCACCCCTCCACTTT.

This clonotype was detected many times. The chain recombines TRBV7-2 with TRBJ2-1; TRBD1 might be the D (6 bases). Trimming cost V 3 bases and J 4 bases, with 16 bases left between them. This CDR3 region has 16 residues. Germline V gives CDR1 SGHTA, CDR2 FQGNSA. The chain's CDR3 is CASSFFWDIGYNEQFF. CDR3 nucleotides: TGTGCCAGCAGCTTTTTCTGGGACATCGGTTACAATGAGCAGTTCTTC.

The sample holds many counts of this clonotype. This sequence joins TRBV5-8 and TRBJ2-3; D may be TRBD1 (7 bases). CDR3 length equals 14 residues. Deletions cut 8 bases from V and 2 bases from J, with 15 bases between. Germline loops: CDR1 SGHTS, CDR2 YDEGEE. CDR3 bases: TGTGCCAGTACGACAGGGACTTACACAGATACGCAGTATTTT. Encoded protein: CASTTGTYTDTQYF.

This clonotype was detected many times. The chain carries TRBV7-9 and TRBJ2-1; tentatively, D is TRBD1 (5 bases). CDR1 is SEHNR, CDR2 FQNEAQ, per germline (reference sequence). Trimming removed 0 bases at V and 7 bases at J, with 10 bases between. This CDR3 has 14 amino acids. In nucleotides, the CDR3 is TGTGCCAGCAGCTTAGCGCTCAGGGTTAATGAGCAGTTCTTC. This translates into CASSLALRVNEQFF.

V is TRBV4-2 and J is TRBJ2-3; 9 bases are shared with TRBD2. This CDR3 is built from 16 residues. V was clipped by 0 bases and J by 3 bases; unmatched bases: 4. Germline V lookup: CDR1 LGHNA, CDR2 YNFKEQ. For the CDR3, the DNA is TGTGCCAGCAGCCAAGATCGAAGCGGGGGGACAGATACGCAGTATTTT. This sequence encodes CASSQDRSGGTDTQYF.

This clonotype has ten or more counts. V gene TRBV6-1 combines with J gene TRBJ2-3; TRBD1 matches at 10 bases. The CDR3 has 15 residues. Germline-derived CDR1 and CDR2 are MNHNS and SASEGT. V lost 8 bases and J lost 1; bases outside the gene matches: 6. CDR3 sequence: CASRDRGLRTDTQYF. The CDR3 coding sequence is TGTGCCAGCCGCGACAGGGGGCTTCGCACAGATACGCAGTATTTT.

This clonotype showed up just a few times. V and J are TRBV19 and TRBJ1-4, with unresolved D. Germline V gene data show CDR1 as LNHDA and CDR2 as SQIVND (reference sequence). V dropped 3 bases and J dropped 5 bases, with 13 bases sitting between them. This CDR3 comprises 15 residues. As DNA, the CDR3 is TGTGCCAGTAGTATTCGTGGAGCTCGAAATGAAAAACTGTTTTTT. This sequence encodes CASSIRGARNEKLFF.

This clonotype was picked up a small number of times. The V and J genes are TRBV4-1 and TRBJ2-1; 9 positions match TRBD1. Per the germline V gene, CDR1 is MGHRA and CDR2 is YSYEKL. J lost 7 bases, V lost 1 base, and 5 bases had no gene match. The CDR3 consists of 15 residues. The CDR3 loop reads CASSQVGTGKNEQFF. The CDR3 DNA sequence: TGCGCCAGCAGCCAAGTCGGGACAGGGAAGAATGAGCAGTTCTTC.

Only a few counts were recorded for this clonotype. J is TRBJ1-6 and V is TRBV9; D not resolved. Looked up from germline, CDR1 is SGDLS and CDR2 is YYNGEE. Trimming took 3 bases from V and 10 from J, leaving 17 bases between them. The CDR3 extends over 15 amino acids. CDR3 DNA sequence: TGTGCCAGCAGCGCCTCGGACGACCTTGGGTCACCCCTCCACTTT. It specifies CASSASDDLGSPLHF. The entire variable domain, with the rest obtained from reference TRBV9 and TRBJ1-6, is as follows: DSGVTQTPKHLITATGQRVTLRCSPRSGDLSVYWYQQSLDQGLQFLIQYYNGEERAKGNILERFSAQQFPDLHSELNLSSLELGDSALYFCASSASDDLGSPLHFGNGTRLTVT.

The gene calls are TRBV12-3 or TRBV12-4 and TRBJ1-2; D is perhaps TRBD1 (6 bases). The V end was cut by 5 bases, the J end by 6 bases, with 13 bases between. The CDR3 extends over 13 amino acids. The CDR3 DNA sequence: TGTGCCAGCAGTCCACAGGGAAATCATGGCTACACCTTC. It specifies CASSPQGNHGYTF.

In DNA, the CDR3 is TGTGCCAGCAGCTTGCTTAGCTTGAACACTGAAGCTTTCTTT. Translation gives CASSLLSLNTEAFF. The chain carries TRBV5-6 and TRBJ1-1, with D unresolved. The germline CDR1 and CDR2 sequences are SGHDT and YYEEEE. Trimming took off 1 base at V and 0 bases at J, with 7 bases between the two ends. The CDR3 is 14 residues long.

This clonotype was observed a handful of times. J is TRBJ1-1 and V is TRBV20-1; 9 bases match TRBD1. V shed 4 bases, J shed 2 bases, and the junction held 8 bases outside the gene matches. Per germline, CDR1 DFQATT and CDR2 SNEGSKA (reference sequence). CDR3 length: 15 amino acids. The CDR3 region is CSANDRGGSNTEAFF. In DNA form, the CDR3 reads TGCAGTGCTAATGACAGGGGGGGCTCCAACACTGAAGCTTTCTTT.

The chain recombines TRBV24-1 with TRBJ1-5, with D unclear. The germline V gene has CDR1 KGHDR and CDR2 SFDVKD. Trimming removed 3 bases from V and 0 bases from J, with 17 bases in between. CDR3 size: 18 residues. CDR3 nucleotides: TGTGCCACCAGTGATGGAGCTCCAGGAGTACCTAGCAATCAGCCCCAGCATTTT. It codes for CATSDGAPGVPSNQPQHF.

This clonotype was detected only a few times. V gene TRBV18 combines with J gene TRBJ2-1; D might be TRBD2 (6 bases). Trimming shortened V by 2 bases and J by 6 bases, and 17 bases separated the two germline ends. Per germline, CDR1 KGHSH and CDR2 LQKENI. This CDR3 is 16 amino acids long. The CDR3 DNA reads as TGTGCCAGCTCACCAATGACTGGGGCCGGGAGCAATGAGCAGTTCTTC. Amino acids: CASSPMTGAGSNEQFF.

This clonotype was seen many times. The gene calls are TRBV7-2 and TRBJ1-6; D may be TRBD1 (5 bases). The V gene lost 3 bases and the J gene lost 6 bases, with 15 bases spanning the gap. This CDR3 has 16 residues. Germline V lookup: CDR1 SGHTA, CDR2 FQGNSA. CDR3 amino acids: CASSFRVTASNSPLHF. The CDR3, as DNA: TGTGCCAGCAGCTTCAGGGTTACTGCTTCTAATTCACCCCTCCACTTT.